These 32 T cell receptor beta chains were all obtained from the same sample, sequenced in a study. TCRdb recomputed calls from the 5' RACE reads with MiXCR, one row per CDR3 protein. Of around 50,000 distinct CDR3 sequences listed, 28% are singletons. Sequencing was done on a sample of tumor-infiltrating memory CD4+ T cells sorted from the breast tumor. The subset denotes: memory CD4+ T cells, CD4+CD45RO+CD25-. These receptors were collected from a female donor with breast cancer.

The chain employs TRBV6-6 and TRBJ1-3; D is uncertain. The germline CDR1 and CDR2 sequences are MNHNY and SVGAGI (reference sequence). V lost 3 bases and J 6 bases, leaving 6 bases between the germline ends. The CDR3 totals 12 residues. The DNA of the CDR3 is TGTGCCAGCAGTTATAGGGAAAACACCATATATTTT. Its translation is CASSYRENTIYF.

This clonotype has only a few counts. V and J are TRBV13 and TRBJ1-6, with D perhaps matching TRBD1 (6 bases). This CDR3 spans 16 amino acids. Trimming took 6 bases from V and 7 from J, leaving 19 bases between them. Germline lookup yields CDR1 PRHDT and CDR2 FYEKMQ (reference sequence). CDR3 coding DNA: TGTGCCAGCAGGTCCTCGGGCAGGGGCATGAATTCACCCCTCCACTTT. This gives the protein CASRSSGRGMNSPLHF.

The chain links TRBV7-9 to TRBJ1-2; tentatively, D is TRBD1 (6 bases). The germline gives CDR1 SEHNR, CDR2 FQNEAQ (reference sequence). The CDR3 totals 15 residues. V was clipped by 5 bases and J by 2 bases, with 15 bases between them. The DNA of the CDR3 is TGTGCCAGCAGCCCGGAAGGGGGGGCAAACTATGGCTACACCTTC. Its translation: CASSPEGGANYGYTF.

The chain uses TRBV7-2 and TRBJ2-7, with D hard to call. Trimming took off 5 bases at V and 5 bases at J, with 19 bases between the two ends. This CDR3 has 15 residues. Germline V gene lookup returns CDR1 SGHTA and CDR2 FQGNSA. The CDR3 bases are TGTGCCAGCAGCATGGTGAGAGGATGGGCCCACGAGCAGTACTTC. Amino acids: CASSMVRGWAHEQYF.

This clonotype was seen only a few times. The chain has TRBV9 and TRBJ1-1; unclear D gene. Germline CDR1 is SGDLS and CDR2 is YYNGEE. This CDR3 spans 14 amino acids. V was trimmed by 0 bases and J by 2 bases, leaving 8 bases between them. The CDR3 protein is CASSVERYNTEAFF. The CDR3 DNA is TGTGCCAGCAGCGTAGAACGGTACAACACTGAAGCTTTCTTT.

There are many counts of this clonotype. This chain uses TRBV6-2 or TRBV6-3 with TRBJ2-2, with 7 bases identical to TRBD1. The V gene end was trimmed by 0 bases and the J gene end by 3 bases; junction bases not matched to a gene: 7. From germline, CDR1 is MNHEY and CDR2 SVGEGT. The CDR3 length is 17 residues. For the CDR3, the DNA is TGTGCCAGCAGTTACTCCGGTAGGGGGCGGTACACCGGGGAGCTGTTTTTT. This gives the protein CASSYSGRGRYTGELFF.

This clonotype was picked up many times. V and J are TRBV5-1 and TRBJ1-1; 10 nucleotides agree with TRBD1. Germline V gene lookup returns CDR1 SGHRS and CDR2 YFSETQ. The CDR3 length is 15 residues. With V trimmed by 4 bases and J by 7 bases, 10 bases remained unmatched. The chain's CDR3 is CASSAGTGELGEAFF. As DNA, the CDR3 is TGCGCCAGCAGCGCCGGGACAGGGGAGTTGGGTGAAGCTTTCTTT.

By share, this clonotype counts as medium-sized. The chain uses TRBV5-1 and TRBJ2-5; the D call may be TRBD1 or TRBD2 (6 bases each). CDR3 length: 14 residues. V was shortened by 2 bases and J by 5 bases, with 13 bases between the two germline ends. Germline values: CDR1 SGHRS, CDR2 YFSETQ. The CDR3 sequence is CASSFTGTSETQYF. In DNA, the CDR3 is TGCGCCAGCAGCTTTACAGGGACTTCGGAGACCCAGTACTTC.

This clonotype was recorded many times. The chain is built from TRBV6-5 and TRBJ1-4; weak D call: TRBD1 (5 bases). Germline assignment: CDR1 MNHEY and CDR2 SVGAGI. The CDR3 consists of 11 residues. The germline V and J ends were trimmed by 10 bases and 5 bases, with 8 bases remaining between them. This CDR3 is CATRENEKLFF. CDR3 sequence (DNA): TGTGCCACCAGGGAGAATGAAAAACTGTTTTTT.

This clonotype was recorded a few times. The genes are TRBV20-1 and TRBJ2-7; TRBD1 might be the D (5 bases). This CDR3 is built from 12 residues. V gave up 6 bases and J gave up 2 bases, with 11 bases separating them. The germline V gene encodes CDR1 DFQATT and CDR2 SNEGSKA (reference sequence). CDR3 nucleotides: TGCAGTGCAGCGCAGGGCCCCTACGAGCAGTACTTC. Its translation: CSAAQGPYEQYF.

The gene calls are TRBV6-1 and TRBJ1-6; the D gene is possibly TRBD1 (5 bases). The germline CDR1 and CDR2 sequences are MNHNS and SASEGT. CDR3 length: 16 residues. V was clipped by 3 bases and J by 8 bases, with 17 bases between them. CDR3 in amino acids: CASSDAAGTSHSPLHF. CDR3 DNA: TGTGCCAGCAGTGACGCAGCCGGGACTTCTCATTCACCCCTCCACTTT.

The chain carries TRBV12-3 or TRBV12-4 and TRBJ2-5; 9 bases align to TRBD2. The CDR3 loop spans 16 amino acids. V was pared by 3 bases and J by 6 bases, with 11 bases of the junction left unmatched. CDR3 sequence reads: CASSLAGGAIQKTQYF. CDR3 nucleotide sequence: TGTGCCAGCAGTTTGGCGGGGGGGGCCATTCAAAAGACCCAGTACTTC.

This sequence joins TRBV12-5 and TRBJ1-1; no firm D call. Germline CDR1 LGHNT, CDR2 FRNRAP. V was cut by 5 bases and J by 1 base, with 5 bases left in between. The CDR3 sequence is 12 residues long. The CDR3, as DNA: TGTGCTAGTGGTAGACAGAACACTGAAGCTTTCTTT. This codes for CASGRQNTEAFF.

This clonotype was counted ten times or more. The rearrangement links TRBV5-5 to TRBJ2-7; D gene ambiguous. There are 13 residues in the CDR3. Germline CDR1 is SGHKS and CDR2 is YYEKEE (reference sequence). V lost 2 bases, J lost 6 bases, and 12 bases lay in between. The CDR3 nucleotides are TGTGCCAGCAGCTTTCTACTGGTGGGCGAGCAGTACTTC. It specifies CASSFLLVGEQYF. Combining the CDR3 with reference TRBV5-5 and TRBJ2-7 gives the whole variable domain DAGVTQSPTHLIKTRGQQVTLRCSPISGHKSVSWYQQVLGQGPQFIFQYYEKEERGRGNFPDRFSARQFPNYSSELNVNALLLGDSALYLCASSFLLVGEQYFGPGTRLTVT.

This chain connects TRBV5-1 to TRBJ2-7, with TRBD2 matching 7 bases. Losses at the gene ends were 3 bases for V and 3 bases for J; bases not matched to a gene: 6. This CDR3 is built from 14 residues. The germline V gene encodes CDR1 SGHRS and CDR2 YFSETQ. CDR3: CASSYGGNLYEQYF. The CDR3 bases are TGCGCCAGCAGCTACGGGGGGAACCTCTACGAGCAGTACTTC. Combining the CDR3 with reference TRBV5-1 and TRBJ2-7 gives the whole variable domain KAGVTQTPRYLIKTRGQQVTLSCSPISGHRSVSWYQQTPGQGLQFLFEYFSETQRNKGNFPGRFSGRQFSNSRSEMNVSTLELGDSALYLCASSYGGNLYEQYFGPGTRLTVT.

This chain joins TRBV28 and TRBJ1-2; D is unclear. V lost 1 base to trimming and J lost 8 bases, with 11 bases between them. Germline V gene lookup returns CDR1 MDHEN and CDR2 SYDVKM. This CDR3 contains 13 residues. In DNA form, the CDR3 reads TGTGCCAGCAGTTTATCGTCCGGGGAAGGCTACACCTTC. Protein sequence: CASSLSSGEGYTF.

This clonotype was counted ten times or more. This chain joins TRBV6-5 and TRBJ1-2, with a weak D call TRBD1 (5 bases). This CDR3 is built from 12 residues. The V end was cut by 6 bases, the J end by 10 bases, with 15 bases between. Germline CDR1 MNHEY, CDR2 SVGAGI. CDR3 in amino acids: CASSTGSRDYTF. CDR3 sequence (DNA): TGTGCCAGCAGCACAGGTAGCCGAGACTACACCTTC.

This clonotype occurred a few times. The rearrangement links TRBV29-1 to TRBJ1-1, with 11 bases matching TRBD1. Germline V gene sequence: CDR1 SQVTM, CDR2 ANQGSEA. This CDR3 is 12 amino acids long. Trimming took 7 bases from V and 5 from J; bases not matched to a gene: 3. The CDR3 DNA is TGCAGCGGTGGACAGGGGGCTACTGAAGCTTTCTTT. This encodes CSGGQGATEAFF.

The chain joins TRBV7-2 to TRBJ1-2; D perhaps matches TRBD1 (6 bases). Germline CDR1 SGHTA, CDR2 FQGNSA. The germline V and J ends were trimmed by 4 bases and 6 bases, with 15 bases remaining between them. This CDR3 has 14 residues. CDR3 amino acids: CASSSYITGNGYTF. The CDR3 DNA sequence: TGTGCCAGCAGCTCATACATTACAGGGAATGGCTACACCTTC.

The gene calls are TRBV24-1 and TRBJ2-3, with 9 bases lining up with TRBD2. Losses at the gene ends were 2 bases for V and 6 bases for J; bases not matched to a gene: 5. The CDR3 is 15 amino acids. Per the germline V gene, CDR1 is KGHDR and CDR2 is SFDVKD. The CDR3 coding sequence is TGTGCCACCAGTGATTCGGCTAGCGGGACCGATACGCAGTATTTT. It translates to CATSDSASGTDTQYF.

This clonotype appeared a few times. The genes are TRBV20-1 and TRBJ1-2, with no clear D. The V and J ends lost 3 bases and 4 bases respectively, with 9 bases between them. CDR3 length: 12 amino acids. Germline V gene data show CDR1 as DFQATT and CDR2 as SNEGSKA (reference sequence). CDR3 sequence (DNA): TGCAGTGCTAGGGGCAGTACCTATGGCTACACCTTC. This sequence encodes CSARGSTYGYTF.

The CDR3: CASSPQGQGPRKAFF. The DNA of the CDR3 is TGCGCCAGCAGTCCCCAAGGACAGGGGCCGAGGAAAGCTTTCTTT. This chain connects TRBV5-1 to TRBJ1-1; 9 nucleotides align to TRBD1. V lost 5 bases and J lost 9; bases outside the gene matches: 14. CDR3 length: 15 residues. The germline V gene has CDR1 SGHRS and CDR2 YFSETQ.

This chain joins TRBV7-9 and TRBJ2-5; 8 bases map to TRBD2. V lost 6 bases and J lost 1; bases outside the gene matches: 10. Germline CDR1 SEHNR, CDR2 FQNEAQ (reference sequence). This CDR3 region has 16 residues. The CDR3 reads CASRLGASGSQETQYF. The CDR3 DNA sequence: TGTGCCAGCAGGTTGGGGGCCAGCGGGAGCCAAGAGACCCAGTACTTC.

CDR3 DNA sequence: TGTGCCAGCAGCTTAGTGGGCGGCCGTGATAGTACCTTC. It translates to CASSLVGGRDSTF. V and J are TRBV7-9 and TRBJ1-2; D gene uncertain. Trimming stripped 1 base from V and 14 bases from J, with 17 bases between. Germline values: CDR1 SEHNR, CDR2 FQNEAQ (reference sequence). The CDR3 loop spans 13 amino acids.

This rearrangement joins TRBV3-1 to TRBJ1-1, with a possible D match to TRBD1 (5 bases). The CDR3 totals 12 residues. Per germline, CDR1 LGHDT and CDR2 YNNKEL (reference sequence). Trimming removed 4 bases at V and 11 bases at J, with 14 bases between. The CDR3 loop is CASSLGGVEAFF. CDR3 coding DNA: TGTGCCAGCAGCCTCGGAGGGGTGGAGGCTTTCTTT.

The chain combines TRBV7-3 with TRBJ2-5; D gene ambiguous. CDR3 length: 15 residues. The V gene's germline CDR1 is SGHTA and CDR2 FQGTGA. Trimming left V 5 bases short and J 4 bases short, with 17 bases between. CDR3 in DNA: TGTGCCAGCAGCGAGACGACTGCCGTTAGAGAGACCCAGTACTTC. Protein: CASSETTAVRETQYF.

This clonotype was picked up a small number of times. The junction and the germline gene differ at one end; a read error may be behind it. This chain links TRBV20-1 with TRBJ2-1; D is unclear. Germline values: CDR1 DFQATT, CDR2 SNEGSKA (reference sequence). The CDR3 has 15 amino acids. This CDR3 is CSASMELYSYNEQCF. The CDR3 DNA follows: TGCAGTGCTAGTATGGAACTCTACTCCTACAATGAGCAGTGCTTC.

Ten or more counts support this clonotype. This chain joins TRBV6-5 and TRBJ1-6, with D unclear. V lost 0 bases and J lost 1, with 4 bases in between. The CDR3 length is 15 residues. The germline gives CDR1 MNHEY, CDR2 SVGAGI. This CDR3 is CASSYSQSYNSPLHF. CDR3 DNA sequence: TGTGCCAGCAGTTACTCGCAGTCCTATAATTCACCCCTCCACTTT.

J is TRBJ1-2 and V is TRBV5-6; D is uncertain. With 0 bases removed from V and 12 bases from J, the gap between germline ends came to 15 bases. The length of the CDR3 is 13 residues. Germline V lookup: CDR1 SGHDT, CDR2 YYEEEE. CDR3 loop: CASSLAEGISDTF. For the CDR3, the DNA is TGTGCCAGCAGCTTGGCCGAAGGGATCAGCGACACCTTC.

In this sample, this clonotype turned up a few times. The V call is TRBV10-3, the J call TRBJ2-5; a possible D gene is TRBD1 (7 bases). This CDR3 is 18 amino acids long. CDR1 is ENHRY, CDR2 SYGVKD, per germline. V gave up 2 bases and J gave up 5 bases, with 24 bases separating them. The CDR3 here is CAISEPDAGNRGQETQYF. The DNA of the CDR3 is TGTGCCATCAGTGAGCCGGACGCGGGGAACAGGGGACAGGAGACCCAGTACTTC.

The gene calls are TRBV5-1 and TRBJ1-5; the match to TRBD1 covers 7 bases. The germline gives CDR1 SGHRS, CDR2 YFSETQ. J lost 7 bases, V lost 0 bases, and 7 bases had no gene match. CDR3 length: 15 amino acids. In nucleotides, the CDR3 is TGCGCCAGCAGCTTGGGGGGACAGTCGGGACAGCCCCAGCATTTT. It translates to CASSLGGQSGQPQHF.

V and J are TRBV28 and TRBJ2-2, with D maybe TRBD2 (5 bases). The germline gives CDR1 MDHEN, CDR2 SYDVKM. The CDR3 totals 15 residues. Trimming took 7 bases from V and 2 from J, leaving 14 bases between them. The CDR3 DNA follows: TGTGCCAGCAAAGAAGAGCGGAGAAACACCGGGGAGCTGTTTTTT. The encoded protein is CASKEERRNTGELFF. The full variable domain, completed using reference TRBV28 and TRBJ2-2, is DVKVTQSSRYLVKRTGEKVFLECVQDMDHENMFWYRQDPGLGLRLIYFSYDVKMKEKGDIPEGYSVSREKKERFSLILESASTNQTSMYLCASKEERRNTGELFFGEGSRLTVL.